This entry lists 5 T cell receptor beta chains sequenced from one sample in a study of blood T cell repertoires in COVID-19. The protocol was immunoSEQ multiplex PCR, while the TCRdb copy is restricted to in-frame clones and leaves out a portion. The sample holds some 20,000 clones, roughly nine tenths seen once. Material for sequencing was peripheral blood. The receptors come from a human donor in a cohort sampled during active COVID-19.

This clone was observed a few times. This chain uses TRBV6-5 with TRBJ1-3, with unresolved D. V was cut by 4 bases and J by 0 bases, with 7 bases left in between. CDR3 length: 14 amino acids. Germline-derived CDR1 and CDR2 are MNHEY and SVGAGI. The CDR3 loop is CASSSPSSGNTIYF. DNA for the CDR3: TGTGCCAGCAGTTCCCCCAGCTCTGGAAACACCATATATTTT.

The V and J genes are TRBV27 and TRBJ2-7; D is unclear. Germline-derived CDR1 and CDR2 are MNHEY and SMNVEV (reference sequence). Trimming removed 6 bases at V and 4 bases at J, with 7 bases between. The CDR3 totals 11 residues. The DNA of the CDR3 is TGTGCCAGCAGATCCCCTTACGAGCAGTACTTC. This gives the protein CASRSPYEQYF.

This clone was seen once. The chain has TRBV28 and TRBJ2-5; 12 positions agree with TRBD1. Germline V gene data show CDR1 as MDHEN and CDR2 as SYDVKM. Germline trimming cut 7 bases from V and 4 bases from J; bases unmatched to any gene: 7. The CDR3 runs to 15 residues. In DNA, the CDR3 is TGTGCCAGCACCCCAGGGGGACAGGGGGCAGAGACCCAGTACTTC. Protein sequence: CASTPGGQGAETQYF.

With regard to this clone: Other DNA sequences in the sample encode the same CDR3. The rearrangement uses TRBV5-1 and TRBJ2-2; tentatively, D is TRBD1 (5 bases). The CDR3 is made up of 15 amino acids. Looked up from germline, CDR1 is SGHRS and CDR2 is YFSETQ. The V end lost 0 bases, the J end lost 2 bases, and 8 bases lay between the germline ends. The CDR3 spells CASSLGQTNTGELFF. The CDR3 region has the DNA TGCGCCAGCAGCTTGGGACAGACAAACACCGGGGAGCTGTTTTTT.

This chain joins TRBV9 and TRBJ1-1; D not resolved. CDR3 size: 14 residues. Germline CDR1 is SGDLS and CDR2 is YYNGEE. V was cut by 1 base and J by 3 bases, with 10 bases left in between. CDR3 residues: CASSVMASDTEAFF. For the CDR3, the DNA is TGTGCCAGCAGCGTAATGGCTTCCGACACTGAAGCTTTCTTT.